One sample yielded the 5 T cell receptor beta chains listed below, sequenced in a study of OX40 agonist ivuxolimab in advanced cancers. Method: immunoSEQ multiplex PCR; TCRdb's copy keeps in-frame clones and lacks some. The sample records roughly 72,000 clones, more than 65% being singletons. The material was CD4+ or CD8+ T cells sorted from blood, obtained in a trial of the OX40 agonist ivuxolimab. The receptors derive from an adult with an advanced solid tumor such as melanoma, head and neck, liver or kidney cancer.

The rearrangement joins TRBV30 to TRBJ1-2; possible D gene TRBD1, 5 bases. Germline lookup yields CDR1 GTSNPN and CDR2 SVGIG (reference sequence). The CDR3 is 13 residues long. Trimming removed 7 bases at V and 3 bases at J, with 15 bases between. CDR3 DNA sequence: TGTGCCTTGTCGCAGGGATTCGACTATGGCTACACCTTC. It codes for CALSQGFDYGYTF. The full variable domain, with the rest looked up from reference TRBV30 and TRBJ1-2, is SQTIHQWPATLVQPVGSPLSLECTVEGTSNPNLYWYRQAAGRGLQLLFYSVGIGQISSEVPQNLSASRPQDRQFILSSKKLLLSDSGFYLCALSQGFDYGYTFGSGTRLTVV.

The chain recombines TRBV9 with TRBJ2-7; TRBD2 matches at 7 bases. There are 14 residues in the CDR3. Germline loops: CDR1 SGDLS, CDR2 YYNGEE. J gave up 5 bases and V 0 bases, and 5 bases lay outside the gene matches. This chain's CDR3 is CASSVDAGVDEQYF. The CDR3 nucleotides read TGTGCCAGCAGCGTAGACGCGGGAGTCGACGAGCAGTACTTC. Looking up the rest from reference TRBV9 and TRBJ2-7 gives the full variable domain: DSGVTQTPKHLITATGQRVTLRCSPRSGDLSVYWYQQSLDQGLQFLIQYYNGEERAKGNILERFSAQQFPDLHSELNLSSLELGDSALYFCASSVDAGVDEQYFGPGTRLTVT.

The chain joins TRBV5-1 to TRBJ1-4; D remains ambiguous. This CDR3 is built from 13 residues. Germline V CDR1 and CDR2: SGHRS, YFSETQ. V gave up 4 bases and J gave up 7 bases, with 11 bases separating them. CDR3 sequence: CASSPAGSEKLFF. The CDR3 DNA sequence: TGCGCCAGCAGCCCGGCCGGGAGTGAAAAACTGTTTTTT.

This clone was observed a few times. CDR3 sequence reads: CASSFQAGSTDTQYF. DNA for the CDR3: TGTGCCAGCAGCTTCCAAGCGGGGAGCACAGATACGCAGTATTTT. J is TRBJ2-3 and V is TRBV7-2, with 7 bases identical to TRBD2. V lost 3 bases, J lost 0 bases, and 3 bases stayed unmatched. Per germline, CDR1 SGHTA and CDR2 FQGNSA. The CDR3 has 15 residues.

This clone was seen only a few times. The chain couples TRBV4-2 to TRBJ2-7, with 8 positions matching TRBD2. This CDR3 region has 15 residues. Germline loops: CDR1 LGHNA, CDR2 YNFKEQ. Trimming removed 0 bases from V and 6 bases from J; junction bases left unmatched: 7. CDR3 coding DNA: TGTGCCAGCAGCCAAGATCGAGCGGGAGTCCGCGAGCAGTACTTC. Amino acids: CASSQDRAGVREQYF.